This TCR beta chain was sequenced in a study of identifying expanded T cells in peripheral blood. Study-level results: Across healthy donors, higher total template counts meant significantly greater two-week count variance. Over around two and four weeks, about 15 and 19 clones changed, versus approximately 1.2 between replicates.

Turning to this clone: The antigen remains undetermined.

Libraries were prepared by immunoSEQ multiplex PCR; TCRdb keeps only in-frame clonotypes and omits some of them. The repertoire includes over 70,000 clones, about 88% of them detected once, and around 19% sits in the top ten. Germline loops: CDR1 SGHRS, CDR2 YFSETQ. The CDR3 contains 12 residues. V lost 7 bases and J 0 bases, leaving 6 bases between the germline ends. No infections or other immune events were documented during collection. Sequenced: blood. This clonotype was obtained from a person aged 18 to 75 in good health. The gene calls are TRBV5-1 and TRBJ2-3; D remains ambiguous. CDR3 protein: CASQYSTDTQYF. The CDR3 DNA follows: TGCGCCAGCCAGTATAGCACAGATACGCAGTATTTT.